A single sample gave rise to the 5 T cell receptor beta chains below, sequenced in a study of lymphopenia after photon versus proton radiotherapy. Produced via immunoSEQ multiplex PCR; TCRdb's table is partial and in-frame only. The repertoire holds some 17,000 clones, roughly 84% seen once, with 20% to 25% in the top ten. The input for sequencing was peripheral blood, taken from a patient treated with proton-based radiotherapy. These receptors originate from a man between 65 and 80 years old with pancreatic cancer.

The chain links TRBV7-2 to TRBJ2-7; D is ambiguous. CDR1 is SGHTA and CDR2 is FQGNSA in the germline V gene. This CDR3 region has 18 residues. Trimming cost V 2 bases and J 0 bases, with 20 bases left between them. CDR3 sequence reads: CASSLPAGGARSSYEQYF. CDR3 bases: TGTGCCAGCAGCTTACCCGCCGGTGGTGCGCGAAGCTCCTACGAGCAGTACTTC.

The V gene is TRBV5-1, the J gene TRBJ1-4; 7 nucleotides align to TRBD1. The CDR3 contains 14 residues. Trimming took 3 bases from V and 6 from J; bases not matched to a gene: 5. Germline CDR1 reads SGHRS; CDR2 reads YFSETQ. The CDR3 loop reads CASSSQGLDEKLFF. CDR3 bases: TGCGCCAGCAGCTCACAGGGGTTGGATGAAAAACTGTTTTTT. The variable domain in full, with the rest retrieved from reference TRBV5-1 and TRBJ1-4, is KAGVTQTPRYLIKTRGQQVTLSCSPISGHRSVSWYQQTPGQGLQFLFEYFSETQRNKGNFPGRFSGRQFSNSRSEMNVSTLELGDSALYLCASSSQGLDEKLFFGSGTQLSVL.

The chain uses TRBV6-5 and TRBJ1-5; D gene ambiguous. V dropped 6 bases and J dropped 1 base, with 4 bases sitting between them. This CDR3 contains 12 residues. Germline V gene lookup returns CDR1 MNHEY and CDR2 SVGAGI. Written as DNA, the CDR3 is TGTGCCAGCAGACTCAGCAATCAGCCCCAGCATTTT. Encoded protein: CASRLSNQPQHF.

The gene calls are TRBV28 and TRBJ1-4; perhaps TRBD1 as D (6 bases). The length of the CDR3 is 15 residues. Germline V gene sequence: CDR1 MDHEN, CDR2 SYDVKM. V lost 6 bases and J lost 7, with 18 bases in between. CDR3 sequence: CASSFTEGDSEKLFF. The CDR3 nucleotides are TGTGCCAGCAGCTTCACGGAGGGGGATAGTGAAAAACTGTTTTTT.

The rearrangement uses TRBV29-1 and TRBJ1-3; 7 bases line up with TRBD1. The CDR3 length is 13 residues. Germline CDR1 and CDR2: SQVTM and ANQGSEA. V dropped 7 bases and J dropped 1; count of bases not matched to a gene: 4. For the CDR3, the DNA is TGCAGCGCTATGACAGGGTCTGGAAACACCATATATTTT. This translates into CSAMTGSGNTIYF.